The 31 T cell receptor beta chains reported below all come from one sample, sequenced in a study of shared clonotypes between healthy human individuals. Measured with immunoSEQ multiplex PCR; TCRdb has only the in-frame clones, and not every one. Found here are roughly 2,000,000 clones, approximately 95% of them singletons; the top ten hold 0.9% to 1.5%. Naive-designated CD8 cells lacked CD45RO, were positively enriched for CCR7, and omitted terminally differentiated effector memory CD45RA+ cells. The sequencing sample was made of naive CD8+ T cells sorted from blood. These receptors were obtained from a man in his late teens or twenties in good health.

This clone appeared a few times. V is TRBV30 and J is TRBJ1-5, with D possibly TRBD1 on 5 matching bases. V dropped 5 bases and J dropped 6 bases, with 14 bases sitting between them. In germline, CDR1 is GTSNPN, CDR2 SVGIG (reference sequence). The CDR3 has 13 amino acids. CDR3 DNA: TGTGCCTGGGCCTCGGGGGGGGGTCAGCCCCAGCATTTT. Translation gives CAWASGGGQPQHF. The full variable domain, its missing parts supplied by reference TRBV30 and TRBJ1-5, is SQTIHQWPATLVQPVGSPLSLECTVEGTSNPNLYWYRQAAGRGLQLLFYSVGIGQISSEVPQNLSASRPQDRQFILSSKKLLLSDSGFYLCAWASGGGQPQHFGDGTRLSIL.

The genes are TRBV19 and TRBJ2-7; no clear D. CDR1 and CDR2 (germline): LNHDA, SQIVND (reference sequence). The germline V and J ends were trimmed by 0 bases and 0 bases, with 9 bases remaining between them. This CDR3 region has 15 residues. The CDR3 coding sequence is TGTGCCAGTAGTATAGAAGACAAATCCTCCTACGAGCAGTACTTC. Its protein is CASSIEDKSSYEQYF.

As regards this clone: Other DNA sequences within the sample encode an identical CDR3. The V gene is TRBV11-2, the J gene TRBJ2-7, with D maybe TRBD2 (5 bases). The length of the CDR3 is 13 residues. Germline loops: CDR1 SGHAT, CDR2 FQNNGV. V was clipped by 2 bases and J by 1 base, with 6 bases between them. The CDR3 sequence is CASSLSGSYEQYF. As DNA, the CDR3 is TGTGCCAGCAGCTTAAGCGGTTCCTACGAGCAGTACTTC.

The rearrangement joins TRBV7-2 to TRBJ1-4; the D gene is possibly TRBD1 (5 bases). The V gene lost 3 bases and the J gene lost 4 bases, with 12 bases spanning the gap. The CDR3 loop spans 15 amino acids. Germline V CDR1 and CDR2: SGHTA, FQGNSA. The CDR3 loop is CASSLGDSFNEKLFF. In DNA form, the CDR3 reads TGTGCCAGCAGCTTGGGTGACAGCTTTAATGAAAAACTGTTTTTT.

V is TRBV15 and J is TRBJ2-1; TRBD2 matches at 10 bases. Germline CDR1 LNHNV, CDR2 YYDKDF (reference sequence). V dropped 4 bases and J dropped 4; count of bases not matched to a gene: 7. The CDR3 sequence is 16 residues long. CDR3 in DNA: TGTGCCACCAGCACTTTAAGCGGGAGGGAGTACAATGAGCAGTTCTTC. Protein: CATSTLSGREYNEQFF. The complete variable domain, with remaining parts taken from reference TRBV15 and TRBJ2-1, reads DAMVIQNPRYQVTQFGKPVTLSCSQTLNHNVMYWYQQKSSQAPKLLFHYYDKDFNNEADTPDNFQSRRPNTSFCFLDIRSPGLGDTAMYLCATSTLSGREYNEQFFGPGTRLTVL.

The J gene is TRBJ2-2, the V gene TRBV4-1; D is unresolved. Germline lookup yields CDR1 MGHRA and CDR2 YSYEKL. This CDR3 comprises 13 residues. V gave up 5 bases and J gave up 4 bases, with 8 bases separating them. CDR3 protein: CASSNQATGELFF. CDR3 coding DNA: TGCGCCAGCAGCAATCAGGCCACCGGGGAGCTGTTTTTT.

The V gene is TRBV7-8, the J gene TRBJ2-5; 15 bases agree with TRBD2. This CDR3 spans 18 amino acids. The germline V gene has CDR1 SGHVS and CDR2 FQNEAQ. J lost 5 bases, V lost 5 bases, and 12 bases had no gene match. The CDR3 bases are TGTGCCAGCAGCGGATGGACTAGCGGGGGGGCCTCTCAGGAGACCCAGTACTTC. This sequence encodes CASSGWTSGGASQETQYF.

The V gene is TRBV9, the J gene TRBJ1-2; D unclear. V shed 4 bases and J shed 2 bases, with 15 bases lying between them. The germline CDR1 and CDR2 sequences are SGDLS and YYNGEE. There are 15 residues in the CDR3. The CDR3 nucleotides read TGTGCCAGCAGCCCCCTGAGGATTGAGAACTATGGCTACACCTTC. Translation gives CASSPLRIENYGYTF.

The V call is TRBV6-1, the J call TRBJ1-1; the match to TRBD1 covers 7 bases. V shed 6 bases and J 7 bases; nucleotides not matched to a gene: 11. Germline V gives CDR1 MNHNS, CDR2 SASEGT. The CDR3 spans 14 residues. The CDR3, as DNA: TGTGCCAGCAGCCACAGGGGAGGGGCCCGTGAAGCTTTCTTT. Its protein product is CASSHRGGAREAFF.

The chain links TRBV29-1 to TRBJ1-2; D gene unclear. Germline V gene sequence: CDR1 SQVTM, CDR2 ANQGSEA. The CDR3 is 13 amino acids. V lost 6 bases and J lost 2, with 13 bases in between. In DNA form, the CDR3 reads TGCAGCGTGGTTTCCGACACGAACTATGGCTACACCTTC. It codes for CSVVSDTNYGYTF.

V usage is TRBV6-6 and J usage is TRBJ1-2; TRBD1 is a possible D gene (6 bases). Per germline, CDR1 MNHNY and CDR2 SVGAGI (reference sequence). This CDR3 is 16 amino acids long. Trimming left V 6 bases short and J 0 bases short, with 17 bases between. The CDR3 loop reads CASSHGGRRSNYGYTF. The CDR3 coding sequence is TGTGCCAGCAGCCACGGGGGCAGACGATCTAACTATGGCTACACCTTC.

The CDR3 bases are TGTGCCAGCACACCGGACGGTAATTCACCCCTCCACTTT. Encoded protein: CASTPDGNSPLHF. J is TRBJ1-6 and V is TRBV9; D gene unclear. Per the germline V gene, CDR1 is SGDLS and CDR2 is YYNGEE. Trimming took 6 bases from V and 6 from J, leaving 10 bases between them. The length of the CDR3 is 13 residues.

The chain couples TRBV5-1 to TRBJ2-5; no clear D gene. V was shortened by 7 bases and J by 2 bases, with 9 bases between the two germline ends. From germline, CDR1 is SGHRS and CDR2 YFSETQ. CDR3 length: 12 amino acids. CDR3 coding DNA: TGCGCCAGCTCGGTGGCTCAAGAGACCCAGTACTTC. Translated: CASSVAQETQYF.

The gene calls are TRBV15 and TRBJ2-5; D assignment may be TRBD1 or TRBD2 (5 bases each). V was cut by 5 bases and J by 1 base, with 8 bases left in between. This CDR3 is built from 13 residues. Germline lookup yields CDR1 LNHNV and CDR2 YYDKDF (reference sequence). The DNA of the CDR3 is TGTGCCACCAGCGAGGGGTTCCAAGAGACCCAGTACTTC. It translates to CATSEGFQETQYF.

This clone was counted a single time. The gene calls are TRBV5-6 and TRBJ1-4, with D possibly being TRBD1 (5 bases). The CDR3 has 13 residues. Trimming took 4 bases from V and 6 from J, leaving 10 bases between them. Germline V lookup: CDR1 SGHDT, CDR2 YYEEEE. CDR3 in amino acids: CASSNGTDEKLFF. CDR3 DNA: TGTGCCAGCAGCAACGGGACGGATGAAAAACTGTTTTTT.

About this clone: Within the sample, other DNA sequences also encode this same CDR3. V gene TRBV9 combines with J gene TRBJ2-7; perhaps TRBD2 as D (5 bases). Germline CDR1 SGDLS, CDR2 YYNGEE. The CDR3 consists of 15 residues. V was clipped by 2 bases and J by 0 bases, with 12 bases between them. CDR3 sequence (DNA): TGTGCCAGCAGCGTCGGTCCGGGGAGCTCCTACGAGCAGTACTTC. Translated: CASSVGPGSSYEQYF. Full variable domain (missing parts from reference TRBV9 and TRBJ2-7): DSGVTQTPKHLITATGQRVTLRCSPRSGDLSVYWYQQSLDQGLQFLIQYYNGEERAKGNILERFSAQQFPDLHSELNLSSLELGDSALYFCASSVGPGSSYEQYFGPGTRLTVT.

Points on this clone: Other DNA sequences from this sample encode an identical CDR3 as well. The rearrangement uses TRBV7-2 and TRBJ2-1; D not certain. The V and J ends lost 5 bases and 6 bases respectively, with 5 bases between them. Germline V gene data show CDR1 as SGHTA and CDR2 as FQGNSA. The CDR3 contains 11 residues. The CDR3 reads CASSLGNEQFF. The CDR3 region has the DNA TGTGCCAGCAGCCTCGGCAATGAGCAGTTCTTC.

V and J are TRBV29-1 and TRBJ2-7, with TRBD2 matching 7 bases. Looked up from germline, CDR1 is SQVTM and CDR2 is ANQGSEA. CDR3 length equals 13 residues. Germline trimming cut 4 bases from V and 1 base from J; bases unmatched to any gene: 4. Here the CDR3 DNA reads TGCAGCGTTGGCATCGGGGGGTCCTACGAGCAGTACTTC. Protein product: CSVGIGGSYEQYF.

V and J are TRBV2 and TRBJ2-7; D unclear. This CDR3 contains 13 residues. V was pared by 8 bases and J by 3 bases, with 14 bases between. Germline lookup yields CDR1 SNHLY and CDR2 FYNNEI. CDR3 protein: CASHAGEFYEQYF. As DNA, the CDR3 is TGTGCCAGCCATGCAGGAGAATTCTACGAGCAGTACTTC. The full variable domain, in which reference TRBV2 and TRBJ2-7 provide the parts outside the CDR3, is EPEVTQTPSHQVTQMGQEVILRCVPISNHLYFYWYRQILGQKVEFLVSFYNNEISEKSEIFDDQFSVERPDGSNFTLKIRSTKLEDSAMYFCASHAGEFYEQYFGPGTRLTVT.

The chain couples TRBV5-6 to TRBJ2-1; 12 bases line up with TRBD2. Trimming took 4 bases from V and 7 from J; bases not matched to a gene: 12. Germline CDR1 is SGHDT and CDR2 is YYEEEE. The CDR3 is 17 residues long. The CDR3 region is CASSPGLAGLPLNEQFF. Written as DNA, the CDR3 is TGTGCCAGCAGCCCGGGACTAGCGGGCCTCCCGCTGAATGAGCAGTTCTTC.

This chain connects TRBV19 to TRBJ2-1; D remains unclear. Germline loops: CDR1 LNHDA, CDR2 SQIVND (reference sequence). This CDR3 is 14 amino acids long. V was clipped by 6 bases and J by 8 bases, with 17 bases between them. The CDR3 sequence: CASSPDPASHEQFF. The CDR3, as DNA: TGTGCCAGTAGCCCGGACCCCGCGAGCCATGAGCAGTTCTTC.

As regards this clone: The same CDR3 arises from other DNA sequences in this sample as well. V is TRBV19 and J is TRBJ1-1; TRBD1 matches 9 bases. The trim removed 3 bases at V and 5 bases at J, leaving 1 base unmatched. The CDR3 consists of 13 residues. Looked up from germline, CDR1 is LNHDA and CDR2 is SQIVND (reference sequence). The CDR3 spells CASSMGQGTEAFF. The DNA for the CDR3 is TGTGCCAGTAGTATGGGACAGGGAACTGAAGCTTTCTTT. Looking up the rest from reference TRBV19 and TRBJ1-1 gives the full variable domain: DGGITQSPKYLFRKEGQNVTLSCEQNLNHDAMYWYRQDPGQGLRLIYYSQIVNDFQKGDIAEGYSVSREKKESFPLTVTSAQKNPTAFYLCASSMGQGTEAFFGQGTRLTVV.

The chain employs TRBV5-4 and TRBJ2-7; D perhaps matches TRBD1 (5 bases). The V gene's germline CDR1 is SGHNT and CDR2 YYREEE (reference sequence). CDR3 length: 14 amino acids. V lost 1 base, J lost 5 bases, and 13 bases lay in between. This CDR3 is CASSLRETAHEQYF. CDR3 DNA sequence: TGTGCCAGCAGCTTGCGCGAGACAGCTCACGAGCAGTACTTC.

This chain's CDR3 is CASSQDAGGMNTEAFF. For the CDR3, the DNA is TGTGCCAGCAGCCAAGATGCCGGCGGTATGAACACTGAAGCTTTCTTT. The V and J genes are TRBV7-8 and TRBJ1-1; D gene ambiguous. Deletions cut 5 bases from V and 0 bases from J, with 16 bases between. Germline CDR1 SGHVS, CDR2 FQNEAQ. This CDR3 has 16 amino acids.

This chain joins TRBV6-1 and TRBJ2-7; possible D gene TRBD2, 6 bases. Germline loops: CDR1 MNHNS, CDR2 SASEGT. Trimming stripped 4 bases from V and 3 bases from J, with 19 bases between. CDR3 size: 16 residues. The CDR3 bases are TGTGCCAGCAGTGCCTCTGGGGGGACCTTAAACTACGAGCAGTACTTC. Residues: CASSASGGTLNYEQYF.

The rearrangement uses TRBV9 and TRBJ2-2; D ambiguous. The germline gives CDR1 SGDLS, CDR2 YYNGEE. V lost 0 bases and J 1 base, leaving 10 bases between the germline ends. The CDR3 is made up of 16 amino acids. CDR3 amino acids: CASSVGSPMNTGELFF. In DNA, the CDR3 is TGTGCCAGCAGCGTAGGTAGCCCGATGAACACCGGGGAGCTGTTTTTT.

The chain recombines TRBV11-2 with TRBJ2-7; D uncertain. V dropped 3 bases and J dropped 4 bases, with 10 bases sitting between them. Germline V gives CDR1 SGHAT, CDR2 FQNNGV. The CDR3 covers 13 residues. The CDR3 region is CASSFGLMYEQYF. CDR3 bases: TGTGCCAGCAGCTTTGGGTTAATGTACGAGCAGTACTTC. Full variable domain (outside the CDR3, taken from reference TRBV11-2 and TRBJ2-7): EAGVAQSPRYKIIEKRQSVAFWCNPISGHATLYWYQQILGQGPKLLIQFQNNGVVDDSQLPKDRFSAERLKGVDSTLKIQPAKLEDSAVYLCASSFGLMYEQYFGPGTRLTVT.

The chain is built from TRBV5-4 and TRBJ1-2, with 9 bases matching TRBD1. The length of the CDR3 is 20 residues. In germline, CDR1 is SGHNT, CDR2 YYREEE (reference sequence). Losses at the gene ends were 2 bases for V and 4 bases for J; bases not matched to a gene: 21. CDR3 in DNA: TGTGCCAGCAGCTTCCCGACCCCGCTGACAGGGGGACGTTCGGTCTATGGCTACACCTTC. It specifies CASSFPTPLTGGRSVYGYTF. Filled out from reference TRBV5-4 and TRBJ1-2, the complete variable domain reads ETGVTQSPTHLIKTRGQQVTLRCSSQSGHNTVSWYQQALGQGPQFIFQYYREEENGRGNFPPRFSGLQFPNYSSELNVNALELDDSALYLCASSFPTPLTGGRSVYGYTFGSGTRLTVV.

The chain links TRBV28 to TRBJ2-7; TRBD2 might be the D (5 bases). V dropped 1 base and J dropped 4 bases, with 17 bases sitting between them. Germline V gene lookup returns CDR1 MDHEN and CDR2 SYDVKM. The CDR3 sequence is 16 residues long. CDR3 bases: TGTGCCAGCAGTTTATCAAGGCAGGAGGTCCTTTACGAGCAGTACTTC. This codes for CASSLSRQEVLYEQYF.

CDR3 sequence (DNA): TGCGCCAGCAGCCCCTCCGGTCCCTACGAGCAGTACTTC. Protein sequence: CASSPSGPYEQYF. V is TRBV5-1 and J is TRBJ2-7; the D is unclear. V was trimmed by 4 bases and J by 2 bases, leaving 10 bases between them. The CDR3 is 13 amino acids. Germline CDR1 reads SGHRS; CDR2 reads YFSETQ.

The sample holds one count of this clone. The chain joins TRBV5-1 to TRBJ2-7; D not resolved. The V gene lost 3 bases and the J gene lost 6 bases, with 13 bases spanning the gap. This CDR3 is 13 amino acids long. CDR1 is SGHRS, CDR2 YFSETQ, per germline. CDR3 sequence reads: CASSWMWGAEQYF. The DNA for the CDR3 is TGCGCCAGCAGCTGGATGTGGGGTGCCGAGCAGTACTTC.